The present T cell receptor (beta chain) was sequenced within a study of naive CD8 T cells in extremely preterm neonates (dated by TCRdb to about 2017). About the study as a whole: The study compared the TCRbeta CDR3 repertoires of sorted naive CD8+ T cells among four age groups: extremely preterm neonates, term neonates, young children and adults. The study at large found these results: Preterm CDR3s were shorter, with fewer N additions and less junctional trimming, and were closer to germline than those of older groups. Compared with all other age groups, preterm neonates showed significantly lower iChao1 richness (p < 0.05) along with an even clone distribution, indicating a less rich repertoire. To track T cell development within individuals, the authors urged prospective longitudinal studies of preterm and term neonates. A larger fraction of CDR3 nucleotide sequences was shared among preterm neonates (around 2.5%) than among term neonates (0.4%), young children (about 0.03%) and adults (approximately 0.01%). As limitations, the authors pointed to a small sample size and variable productive template counts among preterm samples.

In the case of this clone: The specificity of this receptor is unknown. It has no much larger one-base neighbor in the sample; base qualities were not kept.

V is cut back by 5 bases and J by 4 bases, with 5 bases in the junction unmatched. The CDR3 covers 14 residues, taking in both the cysteine and the phenylalanine. Kept here is only the CDR3 DNA, which spans 42 bases and is read in frame from base 1. Reading the germline V gene gives CDR1 SGHAT and CDR2 FQNNGV. Preterm samples were obtained from several extremely preterm deliveries at about 23-27 weeks of gestation. The study left out pregnancies involving fetal demise, active maternal HSV infection or known maternal HIV infection. A FACSAria III cell sorter was used to sort live, Annexin V-negative naive CD8+ T cells (CD3+CD8+CD45RA+CCR7+). Each sample yielded roughly 19,000 to 110,000 sorted naive CD8+ T cells. Preassembled standardized sampling kits were used to collect mixed venous-arterial cord blood. Cord blood was held at room temperature and processed no more than 4 hours after collection. Ficoll-Paque density gradient centrifugation was used to isolate mononuclear cells from diluted blood. Before sorting, mononuclear cells were cryopreserved in around 10% DMSO plus 90% FBS and kept long term at -150 degrees C. After thawing, the cells were stained with Annexin V and with antibodies against CD3, CD8, CCR7 and CD45RA. The DNeasy Blood and Tissue Kit was used to extract genomic DNA from sorted cell pellets that had been snap-frozen.

A two-step, bias-controlled multiplex PCR was used to amplify TCRbeta CDR3 regions from genomic DNA. The multiplex PCR included primers specific for each TRBV and TRBJ gene segment. The immunoSEQ Assay was used to generate TCRbeta repertoire data. The study's own analysis went as follows. To merge closely related sequences, reads went through filtering and clustering using a relative-frequency ratio and a modified nearest-neighbor algorithm. IMGT annotation was the basis for assigning V, D and J genes to CDR3 sequences. Template counts were corrected for PCR amplification bias and quantified by comparison with synthetic TCR CDR3 analog sequences. Analyses were restricted to unique productive sequences, meaning in-frame CDR3 sequences without stop codons. The immunoSEQ Analyzer software was used to compute clonality, defined as 1 minus Pielou's evenness, and iChao1 richness. Depending on the Shapiro-Wilk normality results, either Student's t-test or a non-parametric test was run in JMP for statistical testing. TCRdb provides this immuneACCESS table in a form limited to in-frame rearrangements. Some clones are lacking; in checked studies, under half of them reflect an unresolved V gene, and why the rest are absent is not known. D and trimming were read from the DNA, whereas the V and J calls and clone size are those reported in that table. The sample table lists around 25,000 clones, roughly 88% of them with a count of one. 0.8% to 0.95% of the sample belongs to the ten largest clones.

The TCR comes from a boy who was born preterm. This sequence uses TRBV11-2 and TRBJ2-5; 9 central nucleotides agree with TRBD1. Input material: naive CD8+ T cells from cord blood. CDR3 reads: CASSLTGGAETQYF. The nucleotide sequence is TGTGCCAGCAGCCTAACAGGGGGCGCAGAGACCCAGTACTTC.